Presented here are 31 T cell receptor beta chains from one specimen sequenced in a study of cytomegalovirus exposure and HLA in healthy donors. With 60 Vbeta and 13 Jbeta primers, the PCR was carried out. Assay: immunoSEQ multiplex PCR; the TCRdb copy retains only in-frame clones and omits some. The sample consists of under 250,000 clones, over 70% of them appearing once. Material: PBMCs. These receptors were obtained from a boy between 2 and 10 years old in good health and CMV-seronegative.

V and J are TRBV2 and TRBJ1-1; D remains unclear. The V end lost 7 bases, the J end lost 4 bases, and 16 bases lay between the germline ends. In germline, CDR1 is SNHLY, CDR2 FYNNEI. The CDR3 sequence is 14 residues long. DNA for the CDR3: TGTGCCAGCACCATGCGGGTGGGAGGCACTGAAGCTTTCTTT. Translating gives CASTMRVGGTEAFF.

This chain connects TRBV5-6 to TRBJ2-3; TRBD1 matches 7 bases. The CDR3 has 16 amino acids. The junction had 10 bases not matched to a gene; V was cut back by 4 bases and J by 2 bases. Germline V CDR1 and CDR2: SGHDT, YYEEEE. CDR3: CASSLPHRGNTDTQYF. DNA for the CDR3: TGTGCCAGCAGCCTCCCGCACAGGGGTAACACAGATACGCAGTATTTT.

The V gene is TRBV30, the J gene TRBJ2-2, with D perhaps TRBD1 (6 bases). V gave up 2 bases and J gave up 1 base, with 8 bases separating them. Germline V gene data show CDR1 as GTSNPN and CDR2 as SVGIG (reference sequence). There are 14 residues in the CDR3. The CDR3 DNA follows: TGTGCCTGGAGTCGACAGGTGAACACCGGGGAGCTGTTTTTT. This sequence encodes CAWSRQVNTGELFF.

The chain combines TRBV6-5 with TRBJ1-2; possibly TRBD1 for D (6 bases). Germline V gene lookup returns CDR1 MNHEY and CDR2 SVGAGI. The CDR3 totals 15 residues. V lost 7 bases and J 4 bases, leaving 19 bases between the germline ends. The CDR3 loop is CASTEKTGYLYGYTF. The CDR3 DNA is TGTGCCAGCACCGAGAAGACAGGATACCTCTATGGCTACACCTTC.

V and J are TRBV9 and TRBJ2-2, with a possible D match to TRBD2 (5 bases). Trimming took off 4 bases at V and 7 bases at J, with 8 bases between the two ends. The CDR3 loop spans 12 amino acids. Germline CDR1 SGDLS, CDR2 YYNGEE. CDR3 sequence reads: CASSTEGGELFF. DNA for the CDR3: TGTGCCAGCAGCACCGAGGGCGGGGAGCTGTTTTTT.

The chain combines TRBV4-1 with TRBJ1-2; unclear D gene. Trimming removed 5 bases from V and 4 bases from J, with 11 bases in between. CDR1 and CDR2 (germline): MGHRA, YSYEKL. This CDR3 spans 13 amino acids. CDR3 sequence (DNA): TGCGCCAGCAGCACCCGGGGTACCTATGGCTACACCTTC. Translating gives CASSTRGTYGYTF.

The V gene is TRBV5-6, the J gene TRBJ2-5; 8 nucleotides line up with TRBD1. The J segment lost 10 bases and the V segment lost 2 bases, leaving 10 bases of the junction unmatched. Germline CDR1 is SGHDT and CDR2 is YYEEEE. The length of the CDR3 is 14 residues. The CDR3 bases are TGTGCCAGCAGCTTCGGACAGGGAGTATCAAGCCAGTACTTC. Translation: CASSFGQGVSSQYF.

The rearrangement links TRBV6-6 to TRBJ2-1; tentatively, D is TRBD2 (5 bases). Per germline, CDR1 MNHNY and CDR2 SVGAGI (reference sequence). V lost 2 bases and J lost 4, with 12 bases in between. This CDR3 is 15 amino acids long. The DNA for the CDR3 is TGTGCCAGCAGTTACGGGGTAGCGCCTTACAATGAGCAGTTCTTC. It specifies CASSYGVAPYNEQFF.

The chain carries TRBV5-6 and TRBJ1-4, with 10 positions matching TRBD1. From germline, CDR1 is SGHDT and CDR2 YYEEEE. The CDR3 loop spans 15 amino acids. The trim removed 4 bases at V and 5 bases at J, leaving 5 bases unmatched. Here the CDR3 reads CASSAPGQGNEKLFF. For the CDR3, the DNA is TGTGCCAGCAGCGCCCCGGGACAGGGGAATGAAAAACTGTTTTTT.

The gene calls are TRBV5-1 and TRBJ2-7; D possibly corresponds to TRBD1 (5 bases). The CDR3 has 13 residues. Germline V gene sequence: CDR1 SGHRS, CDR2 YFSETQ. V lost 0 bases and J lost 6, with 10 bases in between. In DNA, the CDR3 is TGCGCCAGCAGCTTGGGCCAGGGTAGCGAGCAGTACTTC. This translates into CASSLGQGSEQYF.

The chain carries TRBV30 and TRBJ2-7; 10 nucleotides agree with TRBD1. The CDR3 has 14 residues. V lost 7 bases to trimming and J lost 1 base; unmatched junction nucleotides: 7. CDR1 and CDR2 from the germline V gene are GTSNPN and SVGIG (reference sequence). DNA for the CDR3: TGTGCCTCATTTCGGGACAGGGGTTCCTACGAGCAGTACTTC. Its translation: CASFRDRGSYEQYF. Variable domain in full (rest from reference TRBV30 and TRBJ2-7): SQTIHQWPATLVQPVGSPLSLECTVEGTSNPNLYWYRQAAGRGLQLLFYSVGIGQISSEVPQNLSASRPQDRQFILSSKKLLLSDSGFYLCASFRDRGSYEQYFGPGTRLTVT.

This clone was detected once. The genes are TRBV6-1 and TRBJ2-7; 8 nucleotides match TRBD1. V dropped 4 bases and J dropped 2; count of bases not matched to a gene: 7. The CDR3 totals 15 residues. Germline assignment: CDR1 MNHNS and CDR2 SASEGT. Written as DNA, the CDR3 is TGTGCCAGCAGTGCCCCGACAGGGGAGGCCTACGAGCAGTACTTC. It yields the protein CASSAPTGEAYEQYF.

The CDR3 DNA reads as TGTGCCAGCAGCTTAAATGGGCCTCTGGGCGAGCAGTACTTC. Translating gives CASSLNGPLGEQYF. V is TRBV7-2 and J is TRBJ2-7; D is unclear. Germline CDR1 is SGHTA and CDR2 is FQGNSA. Trimming shortened V by 2 bases and J by 6 bases, and 14 bases separated the two germline ends. There are 14 residues in the CDR3.

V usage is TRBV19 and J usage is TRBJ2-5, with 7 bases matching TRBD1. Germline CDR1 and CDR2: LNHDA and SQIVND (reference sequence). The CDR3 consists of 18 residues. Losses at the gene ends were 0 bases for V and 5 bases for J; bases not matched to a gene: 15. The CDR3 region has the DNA TGTGCCAGTAGTATAGACCGACAGGGCCCATTCGCAATGGAGACCCAGTACTTC. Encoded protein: CASSIDRQGPFAMETQYF.

In DNA form, the CDR3 reads TGCGCCAGCAGCCAAGAAGGACTAGCGGTAAATACGCAGTATTTT. It encodes CASSQEGLAVNTQYF. V is TRBV4-1 and J is TRBJ2-3, with TRBD2 identical over 10 bases. CDR3 length equals 15 residues. Losses at the gene ends were 0 bases for V and 7 bases for J; bases not matched to a gene: 4. Germline lookup yields CDR1 MGHRA and CDR2 YSYEKL.

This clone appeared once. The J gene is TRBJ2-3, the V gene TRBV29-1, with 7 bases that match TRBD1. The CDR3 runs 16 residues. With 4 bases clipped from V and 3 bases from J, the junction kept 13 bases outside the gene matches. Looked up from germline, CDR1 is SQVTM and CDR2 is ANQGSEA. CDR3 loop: CSVAGTAVELTDTQYF. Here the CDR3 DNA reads TGCAGCGTTGCTGGGACAGCCGTGGAGCTAACAGATACGCAGTATTTT.

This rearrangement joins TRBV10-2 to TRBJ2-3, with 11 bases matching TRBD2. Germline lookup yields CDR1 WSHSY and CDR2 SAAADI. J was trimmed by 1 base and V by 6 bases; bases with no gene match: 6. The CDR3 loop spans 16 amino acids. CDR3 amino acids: CASRDLAGGGTDTQYF. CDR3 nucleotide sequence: TGCGCCAGCAGGGACCTAGCGGGAGGCGGCACAGATACGCAGTATTTT.

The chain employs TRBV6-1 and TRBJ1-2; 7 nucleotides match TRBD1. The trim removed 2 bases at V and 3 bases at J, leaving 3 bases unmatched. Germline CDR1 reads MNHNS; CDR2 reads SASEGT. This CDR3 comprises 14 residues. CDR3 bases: TGTGCCAGCAGTGAAACCGGGACAGACTATGGCTACACCTTC. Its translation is CASSETGTDYGYTF.

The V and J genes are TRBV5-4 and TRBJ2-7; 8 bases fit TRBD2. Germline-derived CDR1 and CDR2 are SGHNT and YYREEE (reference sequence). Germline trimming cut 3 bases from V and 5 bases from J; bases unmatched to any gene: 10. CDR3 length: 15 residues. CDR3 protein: CASSSTSGSIHEQYF. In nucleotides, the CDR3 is TGTGCCAGCAGCTCTACGAGCGGGAGTATCCACGAGCAGTACTTC.

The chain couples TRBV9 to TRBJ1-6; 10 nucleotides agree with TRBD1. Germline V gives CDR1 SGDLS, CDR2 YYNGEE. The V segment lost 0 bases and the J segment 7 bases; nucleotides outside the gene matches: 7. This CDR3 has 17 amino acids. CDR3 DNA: TGTGCCAGCAGCGTAGAATTGGCGGGACAGGGGAATTCACCCCTCCACTTT. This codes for CASSVELAGQGNSPLHF.

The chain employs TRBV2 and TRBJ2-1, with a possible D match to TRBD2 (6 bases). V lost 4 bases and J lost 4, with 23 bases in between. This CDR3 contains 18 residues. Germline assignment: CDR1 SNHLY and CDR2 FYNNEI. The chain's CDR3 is CASSGPPGQGGAYNEQFF. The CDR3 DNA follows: TGTGCCAGCAGTGGCCCCCCCGGTCAAGGCGGGGCATACAATGAGCAGTTCTTC.

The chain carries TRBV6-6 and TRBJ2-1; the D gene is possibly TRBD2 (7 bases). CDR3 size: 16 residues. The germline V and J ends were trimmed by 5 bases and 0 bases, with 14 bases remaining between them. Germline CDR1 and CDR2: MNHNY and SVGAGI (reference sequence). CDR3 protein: CASSPGGGGSYNEQFF. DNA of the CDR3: TGTGCCAGCAGTCCCGGGGGAGGGGGCTCCTACAATGAGCAGTTCTTC.

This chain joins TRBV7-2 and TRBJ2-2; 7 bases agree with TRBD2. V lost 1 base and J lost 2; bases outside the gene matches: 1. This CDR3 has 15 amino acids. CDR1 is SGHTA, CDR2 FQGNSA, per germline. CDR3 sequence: CASSLGDYNTGELFF. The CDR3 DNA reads TGTGCCAGCAGCTTAGGGGACTATAACACCGGGGAGCTGTTTTTT.

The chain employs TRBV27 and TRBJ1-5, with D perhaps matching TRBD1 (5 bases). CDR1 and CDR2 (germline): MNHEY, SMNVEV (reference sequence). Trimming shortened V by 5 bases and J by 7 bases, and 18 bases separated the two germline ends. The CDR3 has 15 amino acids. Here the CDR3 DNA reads TGTGCCAGCAGTCCAACGGGGCGGGGTGGCCAGCCCCAGCATTTT. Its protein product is CASSPTGRGGQPQHF.

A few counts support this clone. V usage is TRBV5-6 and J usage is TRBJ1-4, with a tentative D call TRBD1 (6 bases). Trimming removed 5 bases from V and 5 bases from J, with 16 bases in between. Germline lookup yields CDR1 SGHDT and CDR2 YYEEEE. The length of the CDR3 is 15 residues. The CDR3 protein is CASSLLDRFNEKLFF. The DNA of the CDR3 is TGTGCCAGCAGTCTATTGGACAGATTCAATGAAAAACTGTTTTTT.

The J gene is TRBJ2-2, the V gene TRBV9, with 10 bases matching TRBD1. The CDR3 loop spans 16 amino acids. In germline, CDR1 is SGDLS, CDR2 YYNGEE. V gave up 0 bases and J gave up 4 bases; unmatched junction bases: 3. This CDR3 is CASSVGGQGITGELFF. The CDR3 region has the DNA TGTGCCAGCAGCGTAGGGGGACAGGGGATCACCGGGGAGCTGTTTTTT. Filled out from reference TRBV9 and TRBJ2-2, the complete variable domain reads DSGVTQTPKHLITATGQRVTLRCSPRSGDLSVYWYQQSLDQGLQFLIQYYNGEERAKGNILERFSAQQFPDLHSELNLSSLELGDSALYFCASSVGGQGITGELFFGEGSRLTVL.

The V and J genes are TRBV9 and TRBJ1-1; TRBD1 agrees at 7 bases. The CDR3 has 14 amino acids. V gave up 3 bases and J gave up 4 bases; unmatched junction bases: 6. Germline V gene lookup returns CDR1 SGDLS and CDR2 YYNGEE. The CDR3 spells CASSAFAGGTEAFF. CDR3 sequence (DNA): TGTGCCAGCAGCGCCTTCGCAGGGGGCACTGAAGCTTTCTTT. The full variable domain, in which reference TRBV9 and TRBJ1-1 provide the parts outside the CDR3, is DSGVTQTPKHLITATGQRVTLRCSPRSGDLSVYWYQQSLDQGLQFLIQYYNGEERAKGNILERFSAQQFPDLHSELNLSSLELGDSALYFCASSAFAGGTEAFFGQGTRLTVV.

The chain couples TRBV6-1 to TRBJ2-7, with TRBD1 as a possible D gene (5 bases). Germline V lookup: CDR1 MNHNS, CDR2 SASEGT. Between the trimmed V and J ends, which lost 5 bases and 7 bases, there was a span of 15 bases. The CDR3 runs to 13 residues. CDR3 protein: CASSLTVLWEQYF. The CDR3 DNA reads TGTGCCAGCAGTTTGACAGTGTTGTGGGAGCAGTACTTC.

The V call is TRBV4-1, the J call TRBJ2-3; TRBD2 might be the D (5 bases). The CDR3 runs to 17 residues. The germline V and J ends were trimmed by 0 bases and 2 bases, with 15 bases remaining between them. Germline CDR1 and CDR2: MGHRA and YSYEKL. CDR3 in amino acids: CASSQDRTFPTTDTQYF. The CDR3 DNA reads TGCGCCAGCAGCCAAGATAGGACTTTTCCAACCACAGATACGCAGTATTTT.

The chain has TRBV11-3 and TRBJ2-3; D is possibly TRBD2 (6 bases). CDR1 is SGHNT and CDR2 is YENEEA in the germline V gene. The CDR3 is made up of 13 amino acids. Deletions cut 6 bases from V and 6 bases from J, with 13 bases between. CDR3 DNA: TGTGCCAGCAGTCTAGCCCGGGAGGATACGCAGTATTTT. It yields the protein CASSLAREDTQYF.

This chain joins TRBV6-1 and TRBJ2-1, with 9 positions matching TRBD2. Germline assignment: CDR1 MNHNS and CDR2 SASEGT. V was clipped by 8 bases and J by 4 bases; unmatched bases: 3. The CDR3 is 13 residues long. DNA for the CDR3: TGTGCCAGCGATGCGGGAGGGTACAATGAGCAGTTCTTC. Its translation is CASDAGGYNEQFF.